This T cell receptor beta chain was captured by sequencing in a study of metastatic and nonmetastatic thyroid tumors. None of the patients had undergone any treatment ahead of thyroid surgery. A note on this clone: Its ends do not fully match the called genes, so a read error is possible.

TCRdb re-called the PCR reads through MiXCR. The sample has tens of thousands of clones; 18% are singletons. The CDR3 is 15 residues long. The germline V gene has CDR1 DFQATT and CDR2 SNEGSKA (reference sequence). This sequence was found in a female donor with papillary thyroid cancer or a benign thyroid nodule (not recorded which). Some clones in this sample may be carry-over from other donors' samples. V and J are TRBV20-1 and TRBJ1-1; possibly TRBD1 for D (5 bases). Material: tumor tissue. CDR3: CSARGDSGGNTEASF. Written as DNA, the CDR3 is TGCAGTGCTAGAGGTGACAGTGGTGGGAACACTGAAGCTTCCTTT.